This TCR beta chain derives from a study of cytomegalovirus exposure and HLA in healthy donors (dated by TCRdb to about 2017). Describing the broader study: In an earlier analysis of fewer than 750 of the donors, approximately 300 Gb of sequence data and 90 million to 120 million unique TCR beta sequences from about 179 million T cells were reported. In addition to the first cohort of approximately 650 subjects, a separate validation cohort of 120 different subjects was used. In a later analysis, previously published TCR beta repertoires from some 640 donors were re-analyzed and high-resolution HLA genotyping was added so that TCR occurrence patterns could be studied. Of the 300 to 450 genotyped donors, 75% to 85% were placed in the genetic ancestry cluster associated with self-reported Caucasian donors. Rather than drawing on any new phenotypic data, the later analysis identified candidate immune exposures from TCR beta sequences and the way those sequences occurred across donors. Because of strong linkage in the cohort, four to six DR-DQ haplotypes were treated as single units for association and clustering. On average, roughly 200,000 unique TCR beta nucleotide sequences were sequenced per donor among 398 genotyped donors of the cohort, with approximately 18% of those sequences being non-productive. An early release covering roughly 600 HLA-typed donors comprised 250 to 350 gigabases of sequencing data and roughly 86 million unique TCR sequences. Donor age, sex, ethnicity and CMV serostatus were collected together with the repertoire data. Typing coverage differed by locus: A, B, C, DRB1 and DQB1 were typed in roughly 629-640 donors, DQA1 in about 500, DPA1 in some 570, and DPB1 in roughly 450. In a later genetic analysis, genome-wide SNP genotypes for about three fifths of the 666 donors were used, and that subset was treated as a discovery cohort. To decide whether each TCR beta V gene segment behaved as functional or pseudogenic, an earlier analysis of 587 of the donors relied on high-throughput TCR beta sequencing. Every repertoire in the discovery cohort had been generated on one and the same sequencing platform. The study was designed to test whether signatures of past pathogen exposure could be identified by cataloging public T cell receptors. To predict cytomegalovirus infection status, the study combined high-throughput TCR immunosequencing, statistical association of individual TCRs with disease status, and machine learning. Using immunosequencing, the study profiled T cell repertoires from roughly 650 subjects and related those repertoires to cytomegalovirus serostatus. Both class I and class II loci were covered by HLA typing, at four-digit resolution.

The cohort was made up of hundreds of healthy bone marrow donors. At the time of sampling, every cohort member was nominally healthy, though immune exposures that went unrecorded were likely present. The donor was CMV seronegative and belonged to the group of over 300 seronegative cohort members. A peripheral blood sample was collected from each donor, and TCR beta sequencing was performed on peripheral blood mononuclear cells. The Qiagen DNeasy Blood Extraction Kit was used to extract genomic DNA from the blood cell samples. V has 6 bases trimmed and J has 4 bases trimmed; junction bases matching no gene number 13. The germline V gene encodes CDR1 MDHEN and CDR2 SYDVKM. Inclusive of the bounding cysteine and phenylalanine, the CDR3 is 16 residues long. Only CDR3 DNA is held: 48 bases, read in frame from base 1. Broader findings and caveats from the paper: A later analysis associated 17,000 or so TCR beta sequences with specific HLA alleles at a false discovery rate of 0.05. A later genetic analysis reported fewer N-insertions in productive TCRs among donors in an Asian-associated ancestry cluster than the approximately 670-donor mean. When HLA alleles, especially DR and DQ, strongly co-occurred, attributing TCR associations to individual alleles was difficult. Because HLA typing was missing for some donors at each locus, association tests included only the typed subset. A further reported finding was that TCR beta sequences accurately predicted the HLA-A and HLA-B alleles for most subjects in the first cohort. In a later genetic analysis, a missense DCLRE1C variant was associated with V-gene and J-gene trimming of TCR beta chains, and the association was replicated in an independent cohort. Presence/absence analyses assumed roughly uniform sequencing depth across donors, an assumption that may not hold. Compared with equally common non-associated chains, HLA-associated TCR beta chains in a later analysis were more clonally expanded and had lower generation probabilities. Across donors, most TCR sequences were observed very rarely, whereas some public TCRs were present in many individuals. A cluster of highly shared sequence variants was judged likely to be a technical artifact of the sequencing pipeline. The authors suggested that the approach could potentially be extended to other disease states and immunological phenotypes. In vitro tests confirmed that a few of the cytomegalovirus-associated TCR beta chains recognize cytomegalovirus antigens. Over 15 rarely observed V segments, including chromosome 9 orphons, were excluded from the earlier analysis of just under 600 of the donors because counts were too low. Broadly in line with IMGT annotations, most TCR beta V segments showed up in productive rearrangements about 87% or about 30% of the time in an earlier analysis of around 600 of the donors. In this cohort, only TCR beta chains were sequenced, and detectable features were limited by the absence of alpha or paired-chain data. In a later analysis, most CMV-associated TCR beta chains were found to appear HLA-restricted, with HLA associations seemingly driven largely by CMV exposure. CMV serostatus was the only immune exposure information available for the cohort. In a later analysis, several top co-occurrence clusters were reported to appear linked to parvovirus B19, influenza, CMV and Epstein-Barr virus. The classifier was reported to diagnose cytomegalovirus status with high specificity and sensitivity in both the original and validation cohorts. Correlated functional status among segregating V segments might reflect linkage disequilibrium, but an unknown experimental factor could not be ruled out. According to a later analysis, TCR association rates differed among HLA loci, with DRB1 alleles showing the most associated TCRs and HLA-C alleles showing the fewest. A total of 164 TCR beta chains were listed by the study as associated with cytomegalovirus. Some IMGT-functional V segments, including TRBV6-2 and TRBV6-3, could not be told apart with the 87-base-pair reads, so those segments were excluded.

This clone has a handful of counts. Its recognized antigen is unknown. It has no much larger one-base neighbor in the sample; base qualities were not kept. Receptors were amplified or captured by the immunoSEQ multiplex PCR assay. For the multiplex PCR, a mixture combining 60 forward primers for TCR Vbeta segments and 13 reverse primers for TCR Jbeta segments was used. The CDR3 region of rearranged TCR beta genes was amplified from genomic DNA by a multiplex PCR assay. The amplified TCR beta libraries were sequenced on the Illumina HiSeq System as 87-base-pair reads. The authors' analysis ran thus. Across the 500 to 850 repertoires, a later analysis counted around 80 million unique TCR beta chains, around 10 million of which were shared by at least two donors. To remove PCR and sequencing errors, raw reads were error-corrected and collapsed into unique sequences using a nearest-neighbor algorithm that merged closely related sequences. CDR3 sequences were aligned to IMGT reference sequences to assign V, D and J gene segments. For a sequence to be retained, a match of at least six nucleotides to both a V gene segment and a J gene segment was required. Rearrangements were called productive when the CDR3 lacked stop codons and stayed in frame with V and J; all others were non-productive. CDR3 was defined according to IMGT convention as the region running from the second conserved V-encoded cysteine to the conserved J-encoded phenylalanine. In an earlier analysis of 587 of the donors, sequences lacking an unambiguous match to a single V gene segment were excluded. In an earlier analysis of 587 of the donors, a V segment was called functional when productive rearrangements were above 56.7%, and segregating when the standard deviation between donors exceeded 5%. A statistical classification framework was built for diagnosing cytomegalovirus status from the catalog of TCR beta chain sequences. V and J gene assignment, in a later analysis, came from comparing TCR nucleotide sequences with IMGT/GENE-DB human TR gene sequences. A later analysis assigned CDR3 sequences and most-parsimonious VDJ recombination scenarios with the TCRdist pipeline. In a later analysis, each TCR beta chain was defined by its CDR3 amino acid sequence together with its V-gene family, and reads lacking a unique V-gene family were excluded. A later analysis removed 592 highly shared, low-generation-probability nucleotide sequences to deal with suspected cross-contamination and a sequencing artifact. In a later analysis, a clonal expansion index was calculated for each public chain from normalized within-repertoire ranks of inferred template counts. In a later analysis, generation probabilities were computed with a VDJ recombination model fitted to out-of-frame rearrangements, and the resulting probabilities were checked against IGoR. Hypergeometric tests were used in a later analysis to score TCR-TCR, TCR-HLA and TCR-CMV co-occurrence, with a repertoire-size bias correction applied to the TCR pairs. In a later analysis, false discovery rates were estimated by permuting HLA or CMV assignments 20 times. A later analysis grouped co-occurring TCRs with DBSCAN, adding TCRdist sequence similarity when clustering within HLA-allele-positive subsets. Repertoires with fewer than 30,000 or more than 120,000 public chains, plus five repertoires with anomalous nucleotide sharing, were excluded from co-occurrence clustering. TCRdb limited this immuneACCESS table to in-frame rearrangements with V and J called. A share of clones is missing; checked studies link under half to unresolved V genes, and the rest is unexplained. The V and J calls and clone size come from that table; D and trimming were worked out from the DNA. A total of over 100,000 clones appear in this sample, 78% of them only once. The ten largest clones capture around 1.6% of the sample.

Sequencing was performed on PBMCs. The V and J segments used are TRBV28 and TRBJ2-5; 8 junctional bases match TRBD2. This clonotype was sampled from a female donor in good health and CMV-seronegative. The bases read TGTGCCAGCAGGGGGGGAACAGCGGGAGACCTAGAGACCCAGTACTTC. It is translated as CASRGGTAGDLETQYF.